The T cell receptor (beta chain) under discussion was sequenced for a study of T-cell memory formation after mild COVID-19. Germline CDR1 SGHRS, CDR2 YFSETQ. CDR3 length equals 14 residues. V shed 1 base and J shed 1 base, with 8 bases lying between them. With respect to this clonotype: What it binds is unknown.

Findings and caveats of the study: Mostly located in CM and EM were contracting CD4+ clones, with contracting CD8+ clones located in EMRA.

One entry per CDR3 protein, called by TCRdb with MiXCR from the 5' RACE reads. This sample has about 560,000 distinct CDR3 sequences, with roughly 18% found just once. The chain recombines TRBV5-1 with TRBJ1-1; D call uncertain. The sequenced material came from PBMCs or a T cell subset sorted from them (not recorded which). The receptor comes from an adult woman who had mild COVID-19 (a few samples of this study predate the infection). Cell type and time point are not known. CDR3 in amino acids: CASSLFDSNTEAFF. The CDR3 DNA reads as TGCGCCAGCAGCTTGTTTGACTCGAACACTGAAGCTTTCTTT.